These 8 T cell receptor beta chains share one sample of origin, sequenced in a study of blood T cell repertoires in COVID-19. The protocol was immunoSEQ multiplex PCR, while the TCRdb copy is restricted to in-frame clones and leaves out a portion. The data show about 120,000 clones, over 65% seen once. The sample consisted of peripheral blood. The receptor set was obtained from a woman aged 70-85 years with acute or convalescent COVID-19.

The DNA of the CDR3 is TGTGCCAGCTTTCAGGGATTTAGCGGAAACACCATATATTTT. Translated, it gives CASFQGFSGNTIYF. J is TRBJ1-3 and V is TRBV19; D possibly corresponds to TRBD1 (5 bases). V lost 9 bases and J 4 bases, leaving 16 bases between the germline ends. From germline, CDR1 is LNHDA and CDR2 SQIVND (reference sequence). This CDR3 contains 14 residues.

This clone has just a few counts. This sequence joins TRBV27 and TRBJ1-4; D remains unclear. V was clipped by 0 bases and J by 5 bases, with 7 bases between them. Germline V gives CDR1 MNHEY, CDR2 SMNVEV (reference sequence). The CDR3 contains 14 residues. This CDR3 reads CASSLSPLNEKLFF. CDR3 nucleotides: TGTGCCAGCAGTTTATCTCCCCTCAATGAAAAACTGTTTTTT.

J is TRBJ1-2 and V is TRBV7-9, with TRBD1 identical over 7 bases. The germline CDR1 and CDR2 sequences are SEHNR and FQNEAQ (reference sequence). This CDR3 has 17 residues. The J segment lost 2 bases and the V segment lost 5 bases, leaving 14 bases of the junction unmatched. The CDR3 nucleotides are TGTGCCAGCAGCGCAACCGGGACAGCCGGTATAAACTATGGCTACACCTTC. It is translated as CASSATGTAGINYGYTF.

The V gene is TRBV18, the J gene TRBJ2-2; possibly TRBD2 for D (6 bases). Germline-derived CDR1 and CDR2 are KGHSH and LQKENI. This CDR3 comprises 14 residues. Between the trimmed V and J ends, which lost 8 bases and 5 bases, there was a span of 15 bases. The CDR3 bases are TGTGCCAGCCGCATGACTCGGGGGACCGGGGAGCTGTTTTTT. Residues: CASRMTRGTGELFF.

A single count supports this clone. V and J are TRBV6-2 or TRBV6-3 and TRBJ2-1; D call uncertain. V lost 4 bases to trimming and J lost 4 bases, with 8 bases between them. The CDR3 spans 13 residues. Per the germline V gene, CDR1 is MNHEY and CDR2 is SVGEGT. The CDR3 DNA is TGTGCCAGCAGTTCCCCTCTGTACAATGAGCAGTTCTTC. As protein: CASSSPLYNEQFF.

The chain is built from TRBV5-6 and TRBJ1-1; D may be TRBD1 (6 bases). Germline V lookup: CDR1 SGHDT, CDR2 YYEEEE. Trimming shortened V by 6 bases and J by 4 bases, and 19 bases separated the two germline ends. The CDR3 loop spans 15 amino acids. DNA for the CDR3: TGTGCCAGCATCCTCCTCCGAAGAGGGGGCACTGAAGCTTTCTTT. It codes for CASILLRRGGTEAFF.

CDR3 residues: CASSSNSQETQYF. CDR3 coding DNA: TGTGCCAGTAGTAGTAACAGTCAAGAGACCCAGTACTTC. V gene TRBV19 combines with J gene TRBJ2-5; unclear D gene. Per germline, CDR1 LNHDA and CDR2 SQIVND (reference sequence). Trimming took off 4 bases at V and 2 bases at J, with 8 bases between the two ends. This CDR3 has 13 residues.

This chain connects TRBV3-1 (or the pseudogene TRBV3-2) to TRBJ2-7; perhaps TRBD2 as D (6 bases). V was cut by 3 bases and J by 5 bases, with 8 bases left in between. Germline V gene lookup returns CDR1 LGHDT and CDR2 YNNKEL (reference sequence). The CDR3 sequence is 12 residues long. Here the CDR3 DNA reads TGTGCCAGCAGCCAGTCGGGGGACGAGCAGTACTTC. Protein: CASSQSGDEQYF.